The rows below give T cell receptor beta chains drawn from one sample of a study of neurological immune-mediated disorders. TCRdb called the 5' RACE reads again in MiXCR, with one record for every CDR3 protein. The table records 45,000 or so distinct CDR3 sequences, about 13% of them present only once. The sample comprised PBMCs. The receptors stem from a female donor in good health. Each CDR3 is given with its conserved first and last residue. D genes are given only for firm matches. Only some rows state a clone size, as once, few, many or a class for expanded clones.

CDR3aa | CDR3nt | v_gene | d_gene | abundance | j_gene
CAWSVRWDTEAFF | TGTGCCTGGAGTGTACGATGGGACACTGAAGCTTTCTTT | TRBV30 | . | many | TRBJ1-1
CSVGTGGRDTEAFF | TGCAGCGTTGGAACAGGTGGCCGGGACACTGAAGCTTTCTTT | TRBV29-1 | . | medium-sized | TRBJ1-1
CASSYADRDEMDTQYF | TGTGCCAGCAGCTACGCGGACAGGGACGAAATGGATACGCAGTATTTT | TRBV5-6 | TRBD1 | many | TRBJ2-3
CASSWTRRESTEAFF | TGCGCCAGCAGCTGGACGAGGAGGGAATCTACTGAAGCTTTCTTT | TRBV5-1 | . | many | TRBJ1-1
CSARDRYRAFLGLHF | TGCAGTGCTAGAGATAGATACAGGGCCTTTTTGGGCCTCCACTTT | TRBV20-1 | . | many | TRBJ1-6
CASSVGGGSTGELFF | TGTGCCAGCAGCGTAGGTGGGGGCTCCACCGGGGAGCTGTTTTTT | TRBV9 | . | many | TRBJ2-2
CVSSPRTSGSTEQFF | TGTGTCAGCAGCCCGCGGACTAGCGGGAGTACTGAGCAGTTCTTC | TRBV7-9 | TRBD2 | . | TRBJ2-1
CASSTGGHSRDEQYF | TGCGCCAGCTCTACTGGGGGCCACAGCAGAGACGAGCAGTACTTC | TRBV5-1 | . | many | TRBJ2-7
CSVGARAAYGYTF | TGCAGCGTTGGAGCTAGGGCCGCCTATGGCTACACCTTC | TRBV29-1 | . | many | TRBJ1-2
CASSLLGGNYGYTF | TGCGCCAGCAGCTTGTTGGGCGGAAACTATGGCTACACCTTC | TRBV5-1 | . | many | TRBJ1-2
CASSLLGFGENIQYF | TGTGCCAGCAGTTTATTAGGGTTCGGGGAAAACATTCAGTACTTC | TRBV12-3/TRBV12-4 | . | many | TRBJ2-4
CASSLWGLSTDTQYF | TGTGCCAGCAGTTTATGGGGACTGAGCACAGATACGCAGTATTTT | TRBV12-3/TRBV12-4 | . | many | TRBJ2-3
CSARPVRAIRMGEQQF | TGCAGTGCTAGACCCGTGAGGGCGATAAGAATGGGCGAGCAGCAATTC | TRBV20-1 | . | . | TRBJ2-7
CASSLTGGLGNEQFF | TGTGCCAGCAGCCTAACAGGGGGGCTTGGCAATGAGCAGTTCTTC | TRBV6-6 | TRBD1 | many | TRBJ2-1
CASNEQGNNQPQHF | TGTGCCAGCAATGAACAGGGGAACAATCAGCCCCAGCATTTT | TRBV6-6 | TRBD1 | few | TRBJ1-5
CASSSHTDTQYF | TGTGCCAGCAGCTCCCATACAGATACGCAGTATTTT | TRBV7-8 | . | many | TRBJ2-3
CASSLLGRETDTQYF | TGCGCCAGCAGCTTGTTGGGCAGGGAGACAGATACGCAGTATTTT | TRBV5-1 | . | many | TRBJ2-3
CASSRGQGQSVYNEQFF | TGTGCCAGCAGCAGGGGACAGGGACAATCCGTATACAATGAGCAGTTCTTC | TRBV5-5 | TRBD1 | many | TRBJ2-1
CASNLFASDVYNEQFF | TGTGCCAGCAATCTATTCGCTAGCGACGTTTACAATGAGCAGTTCTTC | TRBV2 | . | many | TRBJ2-1
CASSEQWTGEGRVAKNIQYF | TGTGCCAGCAGCGAGCAATGGACAGGGGAAGGCCGAGTAGCCAAAAACATTCAGTACTTC | TRBV14 | TRBD1 | . | TRBJ2-4
CASSNRGQRAEAFF | TGTGCCAGCAGCAACAGGGGCCAACGGGCTGAAGCTTTCTTT | TRBV2 | TRBD1 | . | TRBJ1-1
CASSLALATSSYEQYF | TGTGCCAGCAGCTTAGCGCTCGCGACTAGCTCCTACGAGCAGTACTTC | TRBV11-1 | . | many | TRBJ2-7
CASSEEEGGTTYEQFF | TGTGCCAGCAGCGAAGAGGAGGGGGGGACTACTTATGAGCAGTTCTTC | TRBV7-8 | . | many | TRBJ2-1
CATSRDPGQGYGYTF | TGTGCCACCAGCAGAGATCCGGGACAGGGCTATGGCTACACCTTC | TRBV15 | TRBD1 | many | TRBJ1-2
CASSLIEGYTEAFF | TGTGCCAGCAGCTTAATCGAAGGGTACACTGAAGCTTTCTTT | TRBV7-3 | . | many | TRBJ1-1
CASRREGWADTQYF | TGCGCCAGCAGGAGGGAGGGTTGGGCAGATACGCAGTATTTT | TRBV5-1 | TRBD2 | many | TRBJ2-3
CSVGASDQPQHF | TGCAGCGTTGGTGCTAGCGATCAGCCCCAGCATTTT | TRBV29-1 | . | many | TRBJ1-5
CASSYSTTAAGREQYF | TGTGCCAGCAGTTACTCAACAACAGCAGCAGGGCGCGAGCAGTACTTC | TRBV6-5 | . | many | TRBJ2-7
CASSQDPREDTEAFF | TGCGCCAGCAGCCAAGATCCCAGGGAGGACACTGAAGCTTTCTTT | TRBV4-1 | . | many | TRBJ1-1
CASTNDRIDPYEQYF | TGTGCCAGCACTAACGACAGGATTGACCCCTACGAGCAGTACTTC | TRBV6-4 | . | many | TRBJ2-7